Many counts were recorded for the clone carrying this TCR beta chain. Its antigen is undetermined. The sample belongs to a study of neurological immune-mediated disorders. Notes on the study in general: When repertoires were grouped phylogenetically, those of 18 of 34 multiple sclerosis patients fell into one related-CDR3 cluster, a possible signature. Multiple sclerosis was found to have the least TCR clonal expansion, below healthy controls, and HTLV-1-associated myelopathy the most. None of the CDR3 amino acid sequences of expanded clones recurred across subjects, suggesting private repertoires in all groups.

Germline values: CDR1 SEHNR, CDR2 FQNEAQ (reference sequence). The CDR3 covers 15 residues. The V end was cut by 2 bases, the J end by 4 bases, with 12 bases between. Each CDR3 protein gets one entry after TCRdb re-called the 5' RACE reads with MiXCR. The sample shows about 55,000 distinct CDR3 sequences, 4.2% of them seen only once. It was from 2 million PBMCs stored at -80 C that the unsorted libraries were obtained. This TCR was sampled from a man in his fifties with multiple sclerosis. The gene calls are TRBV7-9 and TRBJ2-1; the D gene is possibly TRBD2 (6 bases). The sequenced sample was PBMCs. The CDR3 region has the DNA TGTGCCAGCAGCTTAAGAGTGGGAGGATACAATGAGCAGTTCTTC. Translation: CASSLRVGGYNEQFF.